This T cell receptor (beta chain) was profiled in a study of read filtering for tumor transcriptome and immune sequencing (dated by TCRdb to 2018 to 2021). Some background on the complete study: The cohort consisted of about 17 male and over twelve female patients, with a mean age of around 66 years and an age range of about 47 to 85. Under revised international staging, eight or nine patients fell into R-ISS I, 15 or so into R-ISS II and over 5 into R-ISS III. After DNase treatment, whole-transcriptome libraries were prepared using the TruSeq RNA Access Library Prep Kit. TCR-region mapped reads per sample ranged from about 4 to 10.27 million with IR-seq versus only roughly 75 to 1273 with RNA-seq. The study compared TCR repertoires from targeted immune repertoire sequencing and bulk whole-transcriptome sequencing run on the same bone marrow samples. One main goal was a read-filtering strategy for immune repertoire data, in particular deciding whether clonotypes backed by only one read should be removed.

Bone marrow was sampled from every patient at the time of active disease. Ficoll-Hypaque density gradient centrifugation was used to isolate the bone marrow mononuclear cells. To remove myeloma plasma cells, the cells were labeled with CD138 magnetic microbeads on a MACS separator, and CD138-negative cells were then collected by negative selection. The purity of the isolated cells was checked by flow cytometry with CD138 antibodies on an Attune NxT. TRIzol reagent was used to extract total RNA, which was then quantified with a NanoDrop spectrophotometer. Paired RNA-seq and IR-seq were performed on each patient's CD138-negative bone marrow sample. This clonotype was recorded many times. Its antigen is unknown. The input lacks base qualities; no much larger clone sits a single base away. Starting from 400 ng RNA, TCR libraries were constructed with the Immunoverse kit using molecular barcoded adaptors that cover the alpha/delta and beta/gamma chains. The same RNA used for transcriptome sequencing was used for TCR library preparation. TCR libraries were sequenced on an Illumina HiSeq 4000 with 2 x 150 cycles. The paper's data handling went like this. TCR reads were aligned to human V, D, J and C references and assembled into CDR3 clonotypes with MiXCR, including quality filtering and error correction. Clonotype counts and gene usage diversity were analyzed with the tcR package in R. Raw mapping reads were checked after the RNA-seq reads had been mapped by STAR aligner version 2.5.3a onto the human GRCh37 genome. To test how sequencing depth affects detected clonotypes, IR-seq fastq files were randomly downsampled with Seqtk 1.3. The public sequencing data were trimmed at Q25 with fastp and processed into clonotypes with MiXCR by TCRdb, which kept only in-frame beta chains. Duplicate CDR3 protein sequences are folded into a single record with the most common DNA and genes. The V and J calls follow TCRdb's processing rather than the paper's. This sample gives around 130,000 distinct CDR3 sequences in total; 13% of them show up just once. The ten largest clones represent roughly 9.6% of the sample.

The germline V gene (reference sequence) supplies CDR1 LNHDA and CDR2 SQIVND. V lost 6 bases and J lost 3 bases; the stretch between them is 11 bases long. Counted from cysteine to phenylalanine, this CDR3 has 13 amino acids. Only the CDR3 DNA stays, 39 bases, in frame from base 1. The paper's findings and limits, for the study overall: The sorted CD138-negative fraction was not purified T cells but a mixed bone marrow immune population. Removing single-read clonotypes increased the correlation between IR-seq and RNA-seq shared clonotype proportions. Compared with RNA-seq, IR-seq captured clonotypes at much greater depth and more reliably, and a smaller IR-seq throughput was enough to identify most of the shared clonotypes. In IR-seq, around 85% of clonotypes but about 4% of total reads were represented by single-read clonotypes, whereas in RNA-seq, about 75% of clonotypes and around 45% of reads were represented by single-read clonotypes.

The sequence came from a donor at least 40 years old with multiple myeloma. Sequenced: a population of CD138-negative cells sorted from bone marrow. The sample's cell subset or site, from its label and the paper: bone marrow mononuclear cells depleted of CD138+ plasma/myeloma cells by negative magnetic selection. The rearrangement combines TRBV19 with TRBJ1-1, with TRBD1 perhaps the D gene, on 6 matching bases. The nucleotide sequence is given as TGTGCCAGTAGCCCCCGACAGGACACTGAAGCTTTCTTT. Its protein product is CASSPRQDTEAFF.